This T cell receptor (beta chain) was captured in a study of control samples from healthy donors and cancer patients. V lost 4 bases and J lost 4, with 10 bases in between. The CDR3 is made up of 14 amino acids. Germline values: CDR1 MGHRA, CDR2 YSYEKL. This table comes from immunoSEQ multiplex PCR, and its TCRdb copy is limited to in-frame clones, with some not included. The repertoire consists of around 94,000 clones, with 85% to 90% occurring once and the leading ten covering roughly 1.2%. This chain joins TRBV4-1 and TRBJ1-4; D is unclear. Sequencing was carried out using blood. The sequence was obtained from a woman aged 45-65 years in good health. The CDR3 reads CASSPLQINEKLFF. The DNA of the CDR3 is TGCGCCAGCAGCCCCCTACAGATTAATGAAAAACTGTTTTTT.